This T cell receptor (beta chain) was sequenced in a study of blood T cells in healthy people across ages. This CDR3 is 15 amino acids long. V lost 5 bases to trimming and J lost 3 bases, with 14 bases between them. Germline V gene sequence: CDR1 MNHEY, CDR2 SVGAGI. This clonotype was observed once. Its antigen is currently unknown. No conserved phenylalanine or tryptophan is present at the end of the CDR3, so a read error is the likely explanation. At least 5.5 micrograms of total RNA were extracted per sample. Findings and caveats of the study: Long-lived donors carried more naive CD4+ cells and greater diversity than aged donors. Since the PBMCs were unsorted, naive and antigen-experienced cells could not be conclusively compared.

The use of a sample-barcoded 5' primer and a J-beta primer mix characterized a second PCR of about 7 to 12 cycles. The template-switch adaptor was a 5' adaptor with 12 random nucleotides. It tagged each cDNA molecule. TCRdb recomputed calls from the 5' RACE reads with MiXCR, one row per CDR3 protein. The table shows around 1,900,000 distinct CDR3 sequences, with approximately 39% occurring only once. The TCR comes from a human donor in good health. The V and J genes are TRBV6-5 and TRBJ2-1; either TRBD1 or TRBD2 may supply D (6 bases each). The source material was blood. The CDR3, as DNA: TGTGCCAGCAGTGAGGGGGGCAGTGGCTACAATGAGCAGTTCGTC. Protein product: CASSEGGSGYNEQFV.